Listed below are T cell receptor beta chains from one sample, sequenced in a study of cytomegalovirus exposure and HLA in healthy donors. Generated by immunoSEQ multiplex PCR, the TCRdb table keeps only in-frame clones and is missing some. Here the sample spans about 240,000 clones, around 86% being singletons. Material for sequencing was PBMCs. These receptors were obtained from a woman in her twenties or thirties in good health and CMV-seropositive. Each CDR3 is given with its conserved first and last residue. The D gene is left open where the match is weak. Size values are once, few and many counts, or a class for expanded clones, and some rows have none.

clone size: -
V gene: TRBV6-1
J gene: TRBJ2-2
D gene: TRBD1
CDR3 protein: CASSEAVAGGTYTGELFF
CDR3 DNA: TGTGCCAGCAGTGAAGCGGTGGCAGGGGGAACGTACACCGGGGAGCTGTTTTTT

clone size: -
V gene: TRBV5-1
J gene: TRBJ1-1
D gene: TRBD1
CDR3 protein: CASSDLLGDRAFGTEAFF
CDR3 DNA: TGCGCCAGCAGCGACCTCTTGGGGGACAGGGCTTTTGGCACTGAAGCTTTCTTT

clone size: -
V gene: TRBV15
J gene: TRBJ1-2
D gene: -
CDR3 protein: CATSSWTDLNYGYTF
CDR3 DNA: TGTGCCACCAGCAGTTGGACAGATCTTAACTATGGCTACACCTTC

clone size: -
V gene: TRBV28
J gene: TRBJ1-2
D gene: -
CDR3 protein: CASSFRANYGYTF
CDR3 DNA: TGTGCCAGCAGTTTCAGGGCTAACTATGGCTACACCTTC

clone size: -
V gene: TRBV7-2
J gene: TRBJ2-5
D gene: -
CDR3 protein: CASSRTGGQRETQYF
CDR3 DNA: TGTGCCAGCAGTCGAACCGGGGGGCAAAGGGAGACCCAGTACTTC

clone size: -
V gene: TRBV5-1
J gene: TRBJ2-3
D gene: -
CDR3 protein: CASSREENIGTDTQYF
CDR3 DNA: TGCGCCAGCAGCAGGGAGGAGAACATAGGGACAGATACGCAGTATTTT

clone size: -
V gene: TRBV28
J gene: TRBJ2-5
D gene: -
CDR3 protein: CASSLPPLGAETQYF
CDR3 DNA: TGTGCCAGCAGTCTCCCTCCGTTAGGGGCCGAGACCCAGTACTTC

clone size: -
V gene: TRBV11-3
J gene: TRBJ2-7
D gene: TRBD1
CDR3 protein: CASSTTTGTGYYEQYF
CDR3 DNA: TGTGCCAGCAGCACAACTACCGGGACAGGGTACTACGAGCAGTACTTC

clone size: -
V gene: TRBV19
J gene: TRBJ2-1
D gene: -
CDR3 protein: CASSGVSYNEQFF
CDR3 DNA: TGTGCCAGTAGTGGAGTTTCCTACAATGAGCAGTTCTTC

clone size: -
V gene: TRBV28
J gene: TRBJ2-1
D gene: TRBD1
CDR3 protein: CASSYFSTGNRGEQFF
CDR3 DNA: TGTGCCAGCAGCTACTTTTCGACAGGGAATAGAGGTGAGCAGTTCTTC

clone size: -
V gene: TRBV19
J gene: TRBJ1-1
D gene: -
CDR3 protein: CASSIIQKNTEAFF
CDR3 DNA: TGTGCCAGTAGTATAATACAGAAGAACACTGAAGCTTTCTTT

clone size: -
V gene: TRBV19
J gene: TRBJ1-1
D gene: -
CDR3 protein: CASRTQNTEAFF
CDR3 DNA: TGTGCCAGTAGGACACAGAACACTGAAGCTTTCTTT

clone size: -
V gene: TRBV30
J gene: TRBJ1-1
D gene: -
CDR3 protein: CAWSVERRRTEAFF
CDR3 DNA: TGTGCCTGGAGTGTAGAGCGGCGGCGCACTGAAGCTTTCTTT

clone size: -
V gene: TRBV30
J gene: TRBJ2-7
D gene: TRBD2
CDR3 protein: CAWTPSGRSYEQYF
CDR3 DNA: TGTGCCTGGACACCTAGCGGCCGCTCCTACGAGCAGTACTTC

clone size: -
V gene: TRBV29-1
J gene: TRBJ2-7
D gene: TRBD2
CDR3 protein: CSVGPRLAGYEQYF
CDR3 DNA: TGCAGCGTTGGCCCCCGACTAGCGGGCTACGAGCAGTACTTC

clone size: -
V gene: TRBV4-1
J gene: TRBJ1-1
D gene: -
CDR3 protein: CASSQDGRGEAFF
CDR3 DNA: TGCGCCAGCAGCCAAGATGGCCGGGGGGAAGCTTTCTTT

clone size: -
V gene: TRBV18
J gene: TRBJ2-1
D gene: -
CDR3 protein: CASSPIILQSSYNEQFF
CDR3 DNA: TGTGCCAGCTCACCCATAATCCTACAGAGCTCCTACAATGAGCAGTTCTTC

clone size: -
V gene: TRBV5-1
J gene: TRBJ2-1
D gene: TRBD2
CDR3 protein: CASSLSGESYNEQFF
CDR3 DNA: TGCGCCAGCAGCCTGAGCGGGGAATCCTACAATGAGCAGTTCTTC

clone size: once
V gene: TRBV6-1
J gene: TRBJ2-7
D gene: -
CDR3 protein: CASSDNRAYEQYF
CDR3 DNA: TGTGCCAGCAGTGATAACAGAGCCTACGAGCAGTACTTC

clone size: -
V gene: TRBV6-4
J gene: TRBJ2-3
D gene: TRBD2
CDR3 protein: CASSDLTSGESDTQYF
CDR3 DNA: TGTGCCAGCAGTGACTTGACTAGCGGAGAATCAGATACGCAGTATTTT

clone size: -
V gene: TRBV5-1
J gene: TRBJ2-1
D gene: TRBD2
CDR3 protein: CASSLTSGSYNEQFF
CDR3 DNA: TGCGCCAGCAGCTTGACTAGCGGGAGTTACAATGAGCAGTTCTTC

clone size: -
V gene: TRBV30
J gene: TRBJ1-1
D gene: -
CDR3 protein: CAGRDTEAFF
CDR3 DNA: TGTGCAGGCAGGGACACTGAAGCTTTCTTT

clone size: -
V gene: TRBV28
J gene: TRBJ2-6
D gene: TRBD2
CDR3 protein: CASSRIMGGPRGANVLTF
CDR3 DNA: TGTGCCAGCAGTCGAATAATGGGAGGGCCCCGTGGGGCCAACGTCCTGACTTTC

clone size: -
V gene: TRBV27
J gene: TRBJ2-1
D gene: TRBD2
CDR3 protein: CASSFLAGDNEQFF
CDR3 DNA: TGTGCCAGCAGTTTCCTAGCGGGCGACAATGAGCAGTTCTTC

clone size: few
V gene: TRBV9
J gene: TRBJ1-1
D gene: -
CDR3 protein: CASGGTEAFF
CDR3 DNA: TGTGCCAGCGGGGGGACTGAAGCTTTCTTT

clone size: -
V gene: TRBV19
J gene: TRBJ2-5
D gene: TRBD1
CDR3 protein: CASSRTGALQETQYF
CDR3 DNA: TGTGCCAGTAGTCGTACAGGGGCGCTACAAGAGACCCAGTACTTC

clone size: -
V gene: TRBV10-3
J gene: TRBJ2-7
D gene: TRBD1
CDR3 protein: CAIRTGDGYEQYF
CDR3 DNA: TGTGCCATCAGGACAGGGGATGGGTACGAGCAGTACTTC

clone size: -
V gene: TRBV5-1
J gene: TRBJ2-3
D gene: TRBD2
CDR3 protein: CASSPEGLAGEGPDTQYF
CDR3 DNA: TGCGCCAGCAGCCCGGAGGGACTAGCGGGGGAGGGGCCAGATACGCAGTATTTT

clone size: -
V gene: TRBV2
J gene: TRBJ1-2
D gene: TRBD1
CDR3 protein: CASSYRGSNYGYTF
CDR3 DNA: TGTGCCAGCAGTTACAGGGGTTCCAACTATGGCTACACCTTC

clone size: -
V gene: TRBV13
J gene: TRBJ2-5
D gene: -
CDR3 protein: CASSLERGLGETQYF
CDR3 DNA: TGTGCCAGCAGCTTAGAACGAGGGTTAGGAGAGACCCAGTACTTC

clone size: -
V gene: TRBV21-1
J gene: TRBJ1-2
D gene: -
CDR3 protein: CASSNYRTGLRGYYGYTF
CDR3 DNA: TGTGCCAGCAGCAACTACAGGACAGGCCTCAGGGGGTACTATGGCTACACCTTC

clone size: once
V gene: TRBV30
J gene: TRBJ2-3
D gene: TRBD1
CDR3 protein: CAWRHRDRVADTQYF
CDR3 DNA: TGTGCCTGGAGGCACCGGGACAGGGTAGCAGATACGCAGTATTTT

clone size: -
V gene: TRBV28
J gene: TRBJ1-2
D gene: -
CDR3 protein: CASSFPWGANYGYTF
CDR3 DNA: TGTGCCAGCAGTTTTCCATGGGGAGCTAACTATGGCTACACCTTC

clone size: -
V gene: TRBV7-2
J gene: TRBJ2-1
D gene: TRBD2
CDR3 protein: CASSLKAGAYNEQFF
CDR3 DNA: TGTGCCAGCAGCTTAAAAGCGGGAGCTTACAATGAGCAGTTCTTC

clone size: -
V gene: TRBV7-6
J gene: TRBJ2-2
D gene: TRBD2
CDR3 protein: CASSLARTSGTAGELFF
CDR3 DNA: TGTGCCAGCAGCTTAGCGCGGACTAGCGGGACGGCCGGGGAGCTGTTTTTT

clone size: -
V gene: TRBV4-1
J gene: TRBJ1-2
D gene: -
CDR3 protein: CASSQEQQARNYGYTF
CDR3 DNA: TGCGCCAGCAGCCAAGAACAGCAGGCTCGGAACTATGGCTACACCTTC

clone size: -
V gene: TRBV7-2
J gene: TRBJ2-5
D gene: -
CDR3 protein: CASSLRDSKGAQYF
CDR3 DNA: TGTGCCAGCAGCCTTAGGGACTCCAAGGGAGCCCAGTACTTC

clone size: -
V gene: TRBV9
J gene: TRBJ2-1
D gene: TRBD2
CDR3 protein: CASSVGRRETKYNEQFF
CDR3 DNA: TGTGCCAGCAGCGTAGGAAGGCGGGAGACAAAATACAATGAGCAGTTCTTC

clone size: -
V gene: TRBV18
J gene: TRBJ1-2
D gene: TRBD1
CDR3 protein: CASSPSALPGQRYGYTF
CDR3 DNA: TGTGCCAGCTCACCGTCCGCACTTCCGGGACAGCGCTATGGCTACACCTTC

clone size: -
V gene: TRBV4-1
J gene: TRBJ1-1
D gene: -
CDR3 protein: CASSRGRGTGTEAFF
CDR3 DNA: TGCGCCAGCAGCCGAGGCAGGGGTACGGGGACTGAAGCTTTCTTT

clone size: -
V gene: TRBV7-2
J gene: TRBJ2-2
D gene: TRBD2
CDR3 protein: CASSSRTSGFTGELFF
CDR3 DNA: TGTGCCAGCAGCTCCCGGACTAGCGGGTTCACCGGGGAGCTGTTTTTT

clone size: -
V gene: TRBV9
J gene: TRBJ1-1
D gene: -
CDR3 protein: CASSVVSGKTEAFF
CDR3 DNA: TGTGCCAGCAGCGTAGTGTCGGGGAAAACTGAAGCTTTCTTT

clone size: once
V gene: TRBV5-4
J gene: TRBJ2-3
D gene: -
CDR3 protein: CASSWGGSDTQYF
CDR3 DNA: TGTGCCAGCAGCTGGGGAGGTTCAGATACGCAGTATTTT

clone size: -
V gene: TRBV5-1
J gene: TRBJ2-3
D gene: TRBD2
CDR3 protein: CASSMTSGSFGADTQYF
CDR3 DNA: TGCGCCAGCAGCATGACTAGCGGGAGCTTCGGGGCAGATACGCAGTATTTT

clone size: -
V gene: TRBV4-1
J gene: TRBJ1-1
D gene: -
CDR3 protein: CASSQEWGVNTEAFF
CDR3 DNA: TGCGCCAGCAGCCAAGAGTGGGGAGTGAACACTGAAGCTTTCTTT

clone size: once
V gene: TRBV5-1
J gene: TRBJ1-1
D gene: TRBD1
CDR3 protein: CASSYGQGNTEAFF
CDR3 DNA: TGCGCCAGCAGTTATGGACAGGGGAACACTGAAGCTTTCTTT

clone size: -
V gene: TRBV15
J gene: TRBJ1-1
D gene: -
CDR3 protein: CATSRDQGRGFNSEAFF
CDR3 DNA: TGTGCCACCAGCAGAGATCAGGGGAGAGGGTTTAACAGTGAAGCTTTCTTT

clone size: -
V gene: TRBV6-5
J gene: TRBJ2-7
D gene: -
CDR3 protein: CASSVYVQYF
CDR3 DNA: TGTGCCAGCAGTGTTTATGTGCAGTACTTC

clone size: -
V gene: TRBV25-1
J gene: TRBJ1-1
D gene: TRBD1
CDR3 protein: CASSDPTGGSTEAFF
CDR3 DNA: TGTGCCAGCAGTGACCCCACAGGGGGAAGCACTGAAGCTTTCTTT

clone size: -
V gene: TRBV28
J gene: TRBJ2-7
D gene: TRBD2
CDR3 protein: CASTSSSGRASYEQYF
CDR3 DNA: TGTGCCAGCACTTCTTCTAGCGGGAGGGCCTCCTACGAGCAGTACTTC

clone size: -
V gene: TRBV7-6
J gene: TRBJ2-7
D gene: TRBD2
CDR3 protein: CASSLGGRASYEQYF
CDR3 DNA: TGTGCCAGCAGCTTGGGCGGGAGGGCATCCTACGAGCAGTACTTC

clone size: -
V gene: TRBV5-4
J gene: TRBJ1-2
D gene: -
CDR3 protein: CASSLGGAGYTF
CDR3 DNA: TGTGCCAGCAGCTTAGGAGGGGCTGGCTACACCTTC

clone size: -
V gene: TRBV30
J gene: TRBJ2-5
D gene: -
CDR3 protein: CAWTPGRQGETQYF
CDR3 DNA: TGTGCCTGGACCCCGGGGAGGCAAGGGGAGACCCAGTACTTC

clone size: -
V gene: TRBV5-6
J gene: TRBJ2-5
D gene: TRBD2
CDR3 protein: CASSSGTREETQYF
CDR3 DNA: TGTGCCAGCAGCTCAGGGACTAGAGAAGAGACCCAGTACTTC

clone size: -
V gene: TRBV11-2
J gene: TRBJ1-2
D gene: -
CDR3 protein: CASSTGGNYGYTF
CDR3 DNA: TGTGCCAGCAGCACCGGGGGGAACTATGGCTACACCTTC

clone size: -
V gene: TRBV15
J gene: TRBJ2-1
D gene: -
CDR3 protein: CATSRETAGSYNEQFF
CDR3 DNA: TGTGCCACCAGCAGAGAGACGGCGGGGAGCTACAATGAGCAGTTCTTC

clone size: many
V gene: TRBV28
J gene: TRBJ1-5
D gene: -
CDR3 protein: CASSPRRGASYGNQPQHF
CDR3 DNA: TGTGCCAGCAGCCCCCGCAGGGGAGCTAGTTATGGCAATCAGCCCCAGCATTTT